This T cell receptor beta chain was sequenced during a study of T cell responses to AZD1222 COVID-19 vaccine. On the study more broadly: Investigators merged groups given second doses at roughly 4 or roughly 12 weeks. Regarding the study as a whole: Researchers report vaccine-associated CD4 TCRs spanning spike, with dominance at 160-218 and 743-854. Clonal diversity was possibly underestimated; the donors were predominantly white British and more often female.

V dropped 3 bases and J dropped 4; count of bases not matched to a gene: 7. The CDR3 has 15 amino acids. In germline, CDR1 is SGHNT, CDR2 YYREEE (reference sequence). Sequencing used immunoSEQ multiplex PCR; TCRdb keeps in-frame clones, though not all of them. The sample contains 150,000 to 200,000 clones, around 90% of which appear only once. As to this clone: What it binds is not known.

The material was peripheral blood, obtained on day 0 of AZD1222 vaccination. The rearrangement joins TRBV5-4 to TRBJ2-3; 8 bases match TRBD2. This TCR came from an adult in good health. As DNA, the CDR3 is TGTGCCAGCAGCTCCAGGACTAGCTCTGCAGATACGCAGTATTTT. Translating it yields CASSSRTSSADTQYF.